This T cell receptor beta chain derives from a study of blood T cell repertoires in COVID-19. Study-wide background: The United States, Italy and Spain were the sources of the acute and convalescent COVID-19 samples.

The protocol was immunoSEQ multiplex PCR, while the TCRdb copy is restricted to in-frame clones and leaves out a portion. The data show a few hundred thousand clones, approximately 90% seen once. This CDR3 comprises 13 residues. Germline lookup yields CDR1 SGHTA and CDR2 FQGNSA. The V gene lost 2 bases and the J gene lost 1 base, with 5 bases spanning the gap. The receptor's source is a man younger than 30 with active or convalescent COVID-19. The chain carries TRBV7-2 and TRBJ2-5, with D unresolved. Material for sequencing was peripheral blood. Here the CDR3 reads CASSLLAQETQYF. Written as DNA, the CDR3 is TGTGCCAGCAGCTTATTAGCCCAAGAGACCCAGTACTTC. The variable domain in full, completed from reference TRBV7-2 and TRBJ2-5, reads GAGVSQSPSNKVTEKGKDVELRCDPISGHTALYWYRQSLGQGLEFLIYFQGNSAPDKSGLPSDRFSAERTGGSVSTLTIQRTQQEDSAVYLCASSLLAQETQYFGPGTRLLVL.